These 2 T cell receptor beta chains came from one sample sequenced in a study of shared clonotypes between healthy human individuals. Naivety among CD8 cells was defined by CD45RO negativity and positive CCR7 selection, thereby excluding terminally differentiated effector memory CD45RA+ cells. Assay: immunoSEQ multiplex PCR; the TCRdb copy retains only in-frame clones and omits some. The sample holds about 2 million clones; about 95% are singletons and the top ten take around 1.2%. Specimen: naive CD8+ T cells sorted from blood. These receptors were obtained from a man younger than 30 in good health.

This chain links TRBV28 with TRBJ2-3; 8 nucleotides agree with TRBD2. The CDR3 extends over 16 amino acids. Germline V gene lookup returns CDR1 MDHEN and CDR2 SYDVKM. The V segment lost 2 bases and the J segment 3 bases; nucleotides outside the gene matches: 7. CDR3 in DNA: TGTGCCAGCAGTTTAGGCTATAGCGGGGCGACAGATACGCAGTATTTT. It yields the protein CASSLGYSGATDTQYF.

The chain joins TRBV15 to TRBJ2-5; no reliable D call. With 3 bases removed from V and 5 bases from J, the gap between germline ends came to 16 bases. This CDR3 spans 15 amino acids. Germline-derived CDR1 and CDR2 are LNHNV and YYDKDF (reference sequence). The CDR3 sequence is CATSSYRGDPETQYF. Written as DNA, the CDR3 is TGTGCCACCAGCAGCTACCGTGGGGATCCTGAGACCCAGTACTTC.